The next 2 T cell receptor beta chains were all read from a single sample in a study of blood T cell repertoires in COVID-19. Method: immunoSEQ multiplex PCR; TCRdb's copy keeps in-frame clones and lacks some. The sample includes about 220,000 clones, 82% of them seen just once. The sequencing input was peripheral blood. These receptors were obtained from a woman between 65 and 79 years old with COVID-19, enrolled during active disease.

The genes are TRBV10-1 and TRBJ1-1, with no clear D. V lost 6 bases, J lost 1 base, and 9 bases lay in between. The CDR3 runs 13 residues. Germline V gene data show CDR1 as WNHNN and CDR2 as SYGVQD (reference sequence). CDR3 sequence: CASRLEANTEAFF. CDR3 bases: TGCGCCAGCAGACTAGAGGCGAACACTGAAGCTTTCTTT.

The chain recombines TRBV4-2 with TRBJ1-2; perhaps TRBD1 as D (6 bases). The CDR3 length is 14 residues. The V end lost 4 bases, the J end lost 5 bases, and 14 bases lay between the germline ends. Germline V gene data show CDR1 as LGHNA and CDR2 as YNFKEQ. The CDR3 DNA sequence: TGTGCCAGCAGCCCGGGACCCCAGGGGTATGGCTACACCTTC. Translation: CASSPGPQGYGYTF.